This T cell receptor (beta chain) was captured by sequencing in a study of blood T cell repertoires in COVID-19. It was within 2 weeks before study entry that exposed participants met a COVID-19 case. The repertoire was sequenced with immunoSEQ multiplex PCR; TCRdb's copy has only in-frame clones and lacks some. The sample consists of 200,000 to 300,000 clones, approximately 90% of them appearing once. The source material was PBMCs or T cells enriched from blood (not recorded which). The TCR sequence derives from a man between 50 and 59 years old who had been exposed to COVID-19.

The CDR3 here is CASSQVRYTGELFF. CDR3 DNA: TGTGCCAGCAGCCAAGTCCGGTACACCGGGGAGCTGTTTTTT. V gene TRBV3-1 (or the pseudogene TRBV3-2) combines with J gene TRBJ2-2; D is undetermined. This CDR3 has 14 amino acids. Trimming removed 1 base from V and 3 bases from J, with 6 bases in between. Germline CDR1 is LGHDT and CDR2 is YNNKEL (reference sequence).